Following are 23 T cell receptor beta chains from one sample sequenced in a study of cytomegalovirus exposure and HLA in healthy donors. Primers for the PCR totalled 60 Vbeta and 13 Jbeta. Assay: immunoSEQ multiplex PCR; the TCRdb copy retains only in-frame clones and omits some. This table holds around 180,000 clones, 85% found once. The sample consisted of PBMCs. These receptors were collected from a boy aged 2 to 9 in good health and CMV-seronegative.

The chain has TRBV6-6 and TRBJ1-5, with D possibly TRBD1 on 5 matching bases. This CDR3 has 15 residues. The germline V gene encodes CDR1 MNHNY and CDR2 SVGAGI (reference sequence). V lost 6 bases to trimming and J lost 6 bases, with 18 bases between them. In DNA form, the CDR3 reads TGTGCCAGCAGCCACTTGGGGGGGGTTCCTCAGCCCCAGCATTTT. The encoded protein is CASSHLGGVPQPQHF.

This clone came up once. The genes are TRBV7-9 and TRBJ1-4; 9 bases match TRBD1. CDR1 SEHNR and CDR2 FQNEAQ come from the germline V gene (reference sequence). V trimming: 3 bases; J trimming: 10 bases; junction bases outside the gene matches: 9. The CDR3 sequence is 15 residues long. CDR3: CASSLGQGLGGKLFF. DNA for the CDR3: TGTGCCAGCAGCTTGGGACAGGGCCTTGGGGGAAAACTGTTTTTT.

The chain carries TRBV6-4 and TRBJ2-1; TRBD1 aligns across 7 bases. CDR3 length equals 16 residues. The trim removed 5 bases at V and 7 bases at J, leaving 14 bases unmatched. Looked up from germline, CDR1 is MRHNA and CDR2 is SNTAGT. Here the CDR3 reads CASSPNDRVRGNEQFF. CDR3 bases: TGTGCCAGCAGTCCTAACGACAGGGTAAGAGGGAATGAGCAGTTCTTC.

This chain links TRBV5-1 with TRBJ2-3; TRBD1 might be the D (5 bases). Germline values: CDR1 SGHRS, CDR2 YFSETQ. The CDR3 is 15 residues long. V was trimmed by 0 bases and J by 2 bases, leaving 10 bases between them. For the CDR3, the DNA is TGCGCCAGCAGCTTGGCCACCAGGGACACAGATACGCAGTATTTT. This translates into CASSLATRDTDTQYF.

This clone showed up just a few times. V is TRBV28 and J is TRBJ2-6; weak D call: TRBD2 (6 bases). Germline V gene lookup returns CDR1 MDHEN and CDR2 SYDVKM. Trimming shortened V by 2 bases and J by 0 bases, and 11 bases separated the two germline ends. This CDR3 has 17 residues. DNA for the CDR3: TGTGCCAGCAGTTTAGCGGGGTCGAGCTCTGGGGCCAACGTCCTGACTTTC. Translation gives CASSLAGSSSGANVLTF.

The CDR3 DNA sequence: TGTGCCAGTAAAGCTGGGGGGACTGGAAACACCATATATTTT. Its translation: CASKAGGTGNTIYF. The chain joins TRBV2 to TRBJ1-3, with D maybe TRBD1 (5 bases). The CDR3 consists of 14 residues. Germline V lookup: CDR1 SNHLY, CDR2 FYNNEI. V was shortened by 9 bases and J by 2 bases, with 14 bases between the two germline ends.

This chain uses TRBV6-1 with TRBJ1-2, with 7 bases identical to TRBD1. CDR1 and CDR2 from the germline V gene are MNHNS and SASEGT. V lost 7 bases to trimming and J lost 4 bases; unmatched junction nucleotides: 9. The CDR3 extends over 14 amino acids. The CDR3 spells CASTSDRVSYGYTF. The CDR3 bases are TGTGCCAGCACTTCCGACAGGGTCAGCTATGGCTACACCTTC.

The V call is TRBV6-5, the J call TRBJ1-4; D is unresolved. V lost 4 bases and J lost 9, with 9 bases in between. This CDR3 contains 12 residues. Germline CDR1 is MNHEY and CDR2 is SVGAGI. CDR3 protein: CASSSTGKKLFF. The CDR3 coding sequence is TGTGCCAGCAGTTCTACGGGGAAAAAACTGTTTTTT.

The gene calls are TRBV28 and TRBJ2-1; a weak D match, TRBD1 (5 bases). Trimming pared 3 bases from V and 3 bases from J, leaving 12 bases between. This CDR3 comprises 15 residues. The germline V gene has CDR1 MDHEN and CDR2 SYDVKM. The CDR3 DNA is TGTGCCAGCAGTTTTTTTGCCGACAGCTACAATGAGCAGTTCTTC. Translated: CASSFFADSYNEQFF. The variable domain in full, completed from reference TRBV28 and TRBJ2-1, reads DVKVTQSSRYLVKRTGEKVFLECVQDMDHENMFWYRQDPGLGLRLIYFSYDVKMKEKGDIPEGYSVSREKKERFSLILESASTNQTSMYLCASSFFADSYNEQFFGPGTRLTVL.

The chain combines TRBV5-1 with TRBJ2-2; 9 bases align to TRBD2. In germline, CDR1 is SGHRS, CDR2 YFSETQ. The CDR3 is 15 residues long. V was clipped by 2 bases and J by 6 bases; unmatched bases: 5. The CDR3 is CASSFLAGEAGELFF. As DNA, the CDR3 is TGCGCCAGCAGCTTCTTAGCGGGAGAGGCCGGGGAGCTGTTTTTT. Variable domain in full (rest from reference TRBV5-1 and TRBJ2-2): KAGVTQTPRYLIKTRGQQVTLSCSPISGHRSVSWYQQTPGQGLQFLFEYFSETQRNKGNFPGRFSGRQFSNSRSEMNVSTLELGDSALYLCASSFLAGEAGELFFGEGSRLTVL.

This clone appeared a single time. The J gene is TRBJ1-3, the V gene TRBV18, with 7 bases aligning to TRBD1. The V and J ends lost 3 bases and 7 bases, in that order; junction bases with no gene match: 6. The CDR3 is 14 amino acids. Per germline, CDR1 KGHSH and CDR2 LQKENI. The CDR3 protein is CASSPVQGRNTIYF. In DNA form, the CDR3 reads TGTGCCAGCTCACCTGTACAGGGGAGGAACACCATATATTTT.

CDR3 amino acids: CASSLRSGARDEQYF. In DNA form, the CDR3 reads TGCGCCAGCAGCTTAAGGAGTGGGGCCCGGGACGAGCAGTACTTC. V usage is TRBV5-1 and J usage is TRBJ2-7, with D perhaps matching TRBD1 (5 bases). V gave up 2 bases and J gave up 5 bases, with 17 bases separating them. Germline-derived CDR1 and CDR2 are SGHRS and YFSETQ. This CDR3 is 15 amino acids long.

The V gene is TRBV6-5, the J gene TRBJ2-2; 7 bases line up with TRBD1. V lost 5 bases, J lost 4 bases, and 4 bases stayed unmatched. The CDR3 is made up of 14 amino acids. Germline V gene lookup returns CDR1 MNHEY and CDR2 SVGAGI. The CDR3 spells CASSVQGSTGELFF. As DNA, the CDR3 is TGTGCCAGCAGTGTACAGGGGAGCACCGGGGAGCTGTTTTTT.

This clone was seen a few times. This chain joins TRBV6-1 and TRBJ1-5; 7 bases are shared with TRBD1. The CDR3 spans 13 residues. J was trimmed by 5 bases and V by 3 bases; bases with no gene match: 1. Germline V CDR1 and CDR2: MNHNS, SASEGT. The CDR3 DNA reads TGTGCCAGCAGTGAGACAGGGTATCAGCCCCAGCATTTT. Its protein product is CASSETGYQPQHF.

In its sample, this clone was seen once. This chain's CDR3 is CASSLWASGGQGHEQYF. The CDR3 DNA reads as TGTGCCAGCAGTTTATGGGCCTCGGGGGGACAGGGCCACGAGCAGTACTTC. The chain employs TRBV28 and TRBJ2-7; the match to TRBD1 covers 9 bases. CDR3 length: 17 amino acids. V lost 0 bases to trimming and J lost 5 bases; unmatched junction nucleotides: 11. CDR1 is MDHEN, CDR2 SYDVKM, per germline. Full variable domain (outside the CDR3, taken from reference TRBV28 and TRBJ2-7): DVKVTQSSRYLVKRTGEKVFLECVQDMDHENMFWYRQDPGLGLRLIYFSYDVKMKEKGDIPEGYSVSREKKERFSLILESASTNQTSMYLCASSLWASGGQGHEQYFGPGTRLTVT.

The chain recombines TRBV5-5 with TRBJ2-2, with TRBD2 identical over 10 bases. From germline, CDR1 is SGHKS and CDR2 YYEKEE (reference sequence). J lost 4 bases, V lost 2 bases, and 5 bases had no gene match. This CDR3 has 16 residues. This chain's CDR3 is CASSLSGGAVTGELFF. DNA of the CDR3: TGTGCCAGCAGCTTAAGCGGGGGGGCGGTCACCGGGGAGCTGTTTTTT.

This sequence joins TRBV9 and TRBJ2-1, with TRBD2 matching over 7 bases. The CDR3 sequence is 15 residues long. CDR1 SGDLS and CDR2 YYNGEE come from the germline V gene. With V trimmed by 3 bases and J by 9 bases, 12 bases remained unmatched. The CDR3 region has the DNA TGTGCCAGCAGCGCCAGACTAGCTCCAGAGGGTGAGCAGTTCTTC. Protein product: CASSARLAPEGEQFF.

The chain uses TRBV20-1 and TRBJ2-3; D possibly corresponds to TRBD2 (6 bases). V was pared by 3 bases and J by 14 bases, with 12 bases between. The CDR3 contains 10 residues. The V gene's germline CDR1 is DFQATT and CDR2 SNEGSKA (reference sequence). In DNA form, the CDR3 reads TGCAGTGCTAGTGGGGAGGCCCCGTATTTT. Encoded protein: CSASGEAPYF.

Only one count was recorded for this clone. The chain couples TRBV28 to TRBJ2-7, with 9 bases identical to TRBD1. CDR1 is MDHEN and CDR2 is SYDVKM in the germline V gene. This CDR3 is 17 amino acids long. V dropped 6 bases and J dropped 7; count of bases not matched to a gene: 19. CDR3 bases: TGTGCCAGCAGAATAAGCCCCCGACCGGACAGGGGCGAAGAGCAGTACTTC. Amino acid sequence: CASRISPRPDRGEEQYF.

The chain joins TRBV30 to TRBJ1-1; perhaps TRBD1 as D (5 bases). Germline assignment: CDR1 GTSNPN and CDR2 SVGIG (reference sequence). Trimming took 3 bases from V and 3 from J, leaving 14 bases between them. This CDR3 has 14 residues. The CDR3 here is CAWRIRTLDTEAFF. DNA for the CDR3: TGTGCCTGGAGAATCAGGACACTGGACACTGAAGCTTTCTTT.

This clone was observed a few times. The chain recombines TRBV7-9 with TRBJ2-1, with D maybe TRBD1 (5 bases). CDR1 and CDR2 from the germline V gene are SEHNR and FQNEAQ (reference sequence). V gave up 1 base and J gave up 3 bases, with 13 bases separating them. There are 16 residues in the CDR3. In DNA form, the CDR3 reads TGTGCCAGCAGCTTAGAGGTAGGGGCAAACTACAATGAGCAGTTCTTC. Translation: CASSLEVGANYNEQFF.

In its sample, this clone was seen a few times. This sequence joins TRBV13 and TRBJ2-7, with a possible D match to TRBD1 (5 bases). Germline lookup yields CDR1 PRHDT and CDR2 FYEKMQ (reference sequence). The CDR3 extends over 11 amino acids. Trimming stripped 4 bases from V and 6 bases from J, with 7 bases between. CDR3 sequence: CASSSTGEQYF. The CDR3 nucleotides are TGTGCCAGCAGCTCTACAGGCGAGCAGTACTTC.

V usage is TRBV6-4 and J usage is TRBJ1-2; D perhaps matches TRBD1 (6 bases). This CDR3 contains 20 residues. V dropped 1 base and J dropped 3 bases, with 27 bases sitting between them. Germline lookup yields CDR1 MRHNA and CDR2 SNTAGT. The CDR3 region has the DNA TGTGCCAGCAGTGACTTCAAACCAGGAGTACAGGGCTTCATCGACTATGGCTACACCTTC. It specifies CASSDFKPGVQGFIDYGYTF.